The clone carrying this T cell receptor beta chain was seen a few times. What it binds is unknown. CDR3 length: 16 amino acids. V was trimmed by 7 bases and J by 7 bases, leaving 23 bases between them. Germline lookup yields CDR1 SNHLY and CDR2 FYNNEI. The data derive from a study of T cell responses to AZD1222 COVID-19 vaccine. Study summary: Whether given at about 4 or about 12 weeks, second doses were pooled.

Study-level results: Nearly half of spike-specific TCRs reportedly target variant regions that are unmutated in the B.1.351 and B.1.1.7 variants. White British people made up most donors, females outnumbered males, and clonal diversity was possibly underestimated. Repertoires in all cases were sampled only once the peak T cell response had passed.

Some clones are missing from TCRdb's copy, which holds only in-frame ones; the method was immunoSEQ multiplex PCR. Among more than 150,000 clones listed, around 94% were seen once. Sequences were derived from peripheral blood, sampled on day 0 of AZD1222 vaccination. This sequence joins TRBV2 and TRBJ1-5; D remains ambiguous. This TCR was recovered from an adult in good health. The CDR3 loop reads CASTPSTLPTRQPQHF. CDR3 DNA sequence: TGTGCCAGCACCCCTTCTACCTTACCCACAAGACAGCCCCAGCATTTT.